Listed here is a single T cell receptor (beta chain). Its target is unknown. This sample was taken from a study of T cell responses to AZD1222 COVID-19 vaccine. Study-wide points: Within unmutated variant regions lay the reported targets of nearly half of spike-specific TCRs. None of the repertoires were sampled until the peak T cell response had passed. There were mostly white British donors and more females than males, and clonal diversity was possibly underestimated.

Second-dose recipients at about 4 or about 12 weeks were treated as one pooled group. Between the trimmed V and J ends, which lost 2 bases and 1 base, there was a span of 11 bases. The CDR3 is 15 residues long. Germline V CDR1 and CDR2: SGHTA, FQGNSA. The assay was immunoSEQ multiplex PCR, and TCRdb's table has in-frame clones only and misses some. The sample contains about 150,000 clones, more than 85% of which appear only once. The clonotype comes from an adult who received the AZD1222 COVID-19 vaccine. This sample comprised peripheral blood, obtained 28 days after the second AZD1222 dose. The J gene is TRBJ1-2, the V gene TRBV7-2; D might be TRBD1 (6 bases). CDR3 sequence: CASSLRGYLNYGYTF. CDR3 sequence (DNA): TGTGCCAGCAGCTTAAGGGGGTATCTTAACTATGGCTACACCTTC.